Listed below are T cell receptor beta chains from one sample, sequenced in a study of cytomegalovirus exposure and HLA in healthy donors. TCRdb's copy holds only in-frame clones and misses some; the assay was immunoSEQ multiplex PCR. The sample shows 120,000 to 150,000 clones, roughly 75% of them seen only once. Material: PBMCs. The receptors shown here come from a man aged 25-40 years in good health and CMV-seronegative. CDR3s include the opening cysteine and the closing phenylalanine or tryptophan. Each record gives: CDR3 protein, CDR3 DNA, D gene, clone size, V gene, J gene. A D gene is named only where the DNA matches it firmly. The size of a clone is reported for some rows only, either as once, few or many, or as a class for expanded clones.

cdr3_aa: CASSIEDTFPEAFF
cdr3_nt: TGTGCCAGCAGCATCGAGGACACTTTCCCTGAAGCTTTCTTT
d_call: -
clone_size: -
v_call: TRBV5-4
j_call: TRBJ1-1

cdr3_aa: CASSPTTTNTGELFF
cdr3_nt: TGCGCCAGCAGCCCCACTACCACGAACACCGGGGAGCTGTTTTTT
d_call: -
clone_size: -
v_call: TRBV5-1
j_call: TRBJ2-2

cdr3_aa: CASRDTGGLDEQYF
cdr3_nt: TGTGCCAGCAGGGATACAGGGGGGCTGGACGAGCAGTACTTC
d_call: TRBD1
clone_size: -
v_call: TRBV5-4
j_call: TRBJ2-7

cdr3_aa: CASAGGLGPNEQFF
cdr3_nt: TGCGCCAGTGCGGGTGGTTTAGGTCCGAATGAGCAGTTCTTC
d_call: -
clone_size: -
v_call: TRBV5-1
j_call: TRBJ2-1

cdr3_aa: CASSKGQGTEQFF
cdr3_nt: TGTGCCAGCAGTAAGGGACAGGGGACTGAGCAGTTCTTC
d_call: TRBD1
clone_size: -
v_call: TRBV6-5
j_call: TRBJ2-1

cdr3_aa: CASSWGLGGYTF
cdr3_nt: TGTGCCAGCAGCTGGGGCCTTGGGGGCTACACCTTC
d_call: -
clone_size: -
v_call: TRBV7-2
j_call: TRBJ1-2

cdr3_aa: CASSLEGTGNYEQYF
cdr3_nt: TGCGCCAGCAGCTTGGAGGGGACAGGGAACTACGAGCAGTACTTC
d_call: TRBD1
clone_size: -
v_call: TRBV5-1
j_call: TRBJ2-7

cdr3_aa: CASSLESSGRTGELFF
cdr3_nt: TGTGCCAGCAGCTTAGAGTCTAGCGGGAGGACCGGGGAGCTGTTTTTT
d_call: TRBD2
clone_size: -
v_call: TRBV7-2
j_call: TRBJ2-2

cdr3_aa: CASSSEFGLRGYTF
cdr3_nt: TGTGCCAGCAGTTCCGAATTTGGACTGCGCGGCTACACCTTC
d_call: -
clone_size: -
v_call: TRBV6-5
j_call: TRBJ1-2

cdr3_aa: CASSLGTSGGMNTGELFF
cdr3_nt: TGTGCCAGCAGCCTTGGGACCAGCGGGGGAATGAACACCGGGGAGCTGTTTTTT
d_call: TRBD2
clone_size: few
v_call: TRBV7-9
j_call: TRBJ2-2

cdr3_aa: CASSSYRDRDVFRSYTEAFF
cdr3_nt: TGTGCCAGCAGTTCGTACCGGGACAGGGACGTTTTTCGCTCCTACACTGAAGCTTTCTTT
d_call: TRBD1
clone_size: -
v_call: TRBV28
j_call: TRBJ1-1

cdr3_aa: CASRTASNQPQHF
cdr3_nt: TGTGCCAGCAGGACAGCTAGCAATCAGCCCCAGCATTTT
d_call: -
clone_size: -
v_call: TRBV2
j_call: TRBJ1-5

cdr3_aa: CASGLDRVTNSPLHF
cdr3_nt: TGTGCTAGTGGTTTGGACAGGGTGACCAATTCACCCCTCCACTTT
d_call: -
clone_size: once
v_call: TRBV12-5
j_call: TRBJ1-6

cdr3_aa: CASSLRQNTEAFF
cdr3_nt: TGTGCCAGCAGCTTGAGACAGAACACTGAAGCTTTCTTT
d_call: -
clone_size: once
v_call: TRBV9
j_call: TRBJ1-1

cdr3_aa: CASSSQGIGYTF
cdr3_nt: TGTGCCAGCAGCTCCCAGGGGATTGGCTACACCTTC
d_call: -
clone_size: -
v_call: TRBV5-5
j_call: TRBJ1-2

cdr3_aa: CASRWNRDGNTIYF
cdr3_nt: TGTGCCAGCCGCTGGAACAGGGACGGAAACACCATATATTTT
d_call: -
clone_size: -
v_call: TRBV6-1
j_call: TRBJ1-3

cdr3_aa: CAGAPTTTNEKLFF
cdr3_nt: TGTGCCGGCGCCCCAACTACAACTAATGAAAAACTGTTTTTT
d_call: -
clone_size: -
v_call: TRBV6-1
j_call: TRBJ1-4

cdr3_aa: CASSPRQGDGYTF
cdr3_nt: TGTGCCAGCTCACCAAGGCAGGGGGATGGCTACACCTTC
d_call: TRBD1
clone_size: -
v_call: TRBV18
j_call: TRBJ1-2

cdr3_aa: CASSPRRTGGNNQPQHF
cdr3_nt: TGTGCCAGCTCACCAAGGCGGACAGGGGGAAATAATCAGCCCCAGCATTTT
d_call: TRBD1
clone_size: -
v_call: TRBV18
j_call: TRBJ1-5

cdr3_aa: CAISDGGYKTQYF
cdr3_nt: TGTGCCATCAGCGACGGGGGTTACAAGACCCAGTACTTC
d_call: -
clone_size: -
v_call: TRBV10-3
j_call: TRBJ2-5